Given below is one T cell receptor beta chain in context. At one boundary the junction diverges from the germline segment, which might be a read error. Assay runs were performed at deep level. Each replicate PCR on the sorted subsets used about 220 ng DNA (approximately 27,000 T cell genomes). Using immunoSEQ multiplex PCR, the repertoire was profiled, and TCRdb retains in-frame clones only, with some absent. There are around 1,000,000 clones in the sample; 77% occur only once, and 0.89% lies in the top ten. This entry is derived from a study of shared clonotypes between healthy human individuals. Looked up from germline, CDR1 is MNHNY and CDR2 is SVGAGI (reference sequence). This CDR3 is 14 amino acids long.

The gene calls are TRBV6-6 and TRBJ2-1; perhaps TRBD1 as D (5 bases). The sequenced sample was memory CD4+ T cells from PBMCs. Noted subset: CD45RA-negative fraction. The TCR was taken from a man younger than 30 in good health. Some clones in this sample may be carry-over from other donors' samples. CDR3 sequence (DNA): TGTGCCTCCTCTCAGTGGGGCTCCAACAATGAGCAGTTCTTC. Protein product: CASSQWGSNNEQFF.